This T cell receptor (beta chain) emerged from a study of cytomegalovirus exposure and HLA in healthy donors. About the study: In a previous analysis, nearly 120 million unique TCR beta sequences were found from about 190 million T cells. The study, taken as a whole, reports: Immune exposure was documented only through CMV serostatus. A later analysis found that most CMV-associated TCR beta chains appeared HLA-restricted. Later, an analysis found that common viral pathogens appeared to be linked with several of the most significant clusters.

13 Jbeta primers and 60 Vbeta primers were used for the PCR. Using immunoSEQ multiplex PCR, the repertoire was profiled, and TCRdb retains in-frame clones only, with some absent. This sample has roughly 100,000 clones, with 83% found just once. With 6 bases clipped from V and 6 bases from J, the junction kept 7 bases outside the gene matches. This CDR3 has 14 amino acids. CDR1 and CDR2 (germline): MNHEY, SMNVEV (reference sequence). With respect to this clone: Its antigen is undetermined.

The V call is TRBV27, the J call TRBJ2-1; 8 nucleotides line up with TRBD1. Sequenced material: PBMCs. The receptor comes from a man younger than 30 in good health and CMV-seronegative. The CDR3 region has the DNA TGTGCCAGCAGCAGGACAGGGTATGGCAATGAGCAGTTCTTC. Translated: CASSRTGYGNEQFF.